Shown below are 21 T cell receptor beta chains from a single sample sequenced in a study of T cells in Graves' hyperthyroidism and ophthalmopathy. RNA transcripts yielded amplified TCR beta CDR3 regions. The study used the HTBI primer set for a first-round RT-PCR of the TCR CDR3. From the multiplex PCR reads, TCRdb called clonotypes with MiXCR, one entry per CDR3 protein. The sample lists about 300,000 distinct CDR3 sequences; less than 30% were seen once. Sequencing used blood. All receptors come from a man in his forties with Graves' hyperthyroidism that later progressed to Graves' ophthalmopathy.

This clonotype was detected ten times or more. The chain's CDR3 is CASSESGAPETQYF. DNA for the CDR3: TGCGCCAGCAGTGAGTCGGGGGCCCCAGAGACCCAGTACTTC. This rearrangement joins TRBV10-2 to TRBJ2-5; D is perhaps TRBD1 (6 bases). This CDR3 is 14 amino acids long. Trimming took off 0 bases at V and 4 bases at J, with 9 bases between the two ends. Germline CDR1 is WSHSY and CDR2 is SAAADI.

For the CDR3, the DNA is TGTGCCAGCACCTATCCGAGGCAGTTCTCCGCTAACTATGGCTACACCTTC. This codes for CASTYPRQFSANYGYTF. V and J are TRBV6-2 or TRBV6-3 and TRBJ1-2, with unresolved D. Trimming took 7 bases from V and 0 from J, leaving 21 bases between them. Germline CDR1 and CDR2: MNHEY and SVGEGT. There are 17 residues in the CDR3.

This clonotype was counted at least ten times. The V call is TRBV7-8, the J call TRBJ1-1, with 7 nucleotides matching TRBD1. CDR3 length: 14 residues. Germline V lookup: CDR1 SGHVS, CDR2 FQNEAQ. The junction had 4 bases not matched to a gene; V was cut back by 6 bases and J by 0 bases. In DNA form, the CDR3 reads TGTGCCAGCAGTGTCGACAGGGTGAACACTGAAGCTTTCTTT. Protein sequence: CASSVDRVNTEAFF.

This clonotype occurred many times. Here the CDR3 reads CASSEAASGNTIYF. The CDR3 DNA reads as TGCGCCAGCAGTGAAGCAGCCTCTGGAAACACCATATATTTT. The chain has TRBV10-1 and TRBJ1-3; D remains unclear. Trimming left V 3 bases short and J 0 bases short, with 6 bases between. Germline CDR1 and CDR2: WNHNN and SYGVQD (reference sequence). The CDR3 length is 14 residues.

In this sample, this clonotype turned up many times. The V gene is TRBV11-2, the J gene TRBJ2-7; 9 bases line up with TRBD1. The germline CDR1 and CDR2 sequences are SGHAT and FQNNGV. This CDR3 spans 15 amino acids. With V trimmed by 2 bases and J by 5 bases, 7 bases remained unmatched. As DNA, the CDR3 is TGTGCCAGCAGCTTACGGAACAGGGGGCCGGACGAGCAGTACTTC. Its protein product is CASSLRNRGPDEQYF.

This chain connects TRBV6-1 to TRBJ2-7; D might be TRBD2 (5 bases). Germline V gene data show CDR1 as MNHNS and CDR2 as SASEGT. Trimming left V 6 bases short and J 9 bases short, with 12 bases between. CDR3 length: 11 residues. The CDR3 nucleotides read TGTGCCAGCAGCTGGGCGGGCGGGCAGTACTTC. It is translated as CASSWAGGQYF.

This clonotype was observed at least ten times. The CDR3 does not end in the conserved phenylalanine or tryptophan, so this is likely a read error. This sequence joins TRBV2 and TRBJ1-1, with no clear D. The V gene's germline CDR1 is SNHLY and CDR2 FYNNEI. Trimming took 1 base from V and 6 from J, leaving 9 bases between them. There are 13 residues in the CDR3. The CDR3 region is CASSEGTKAEAFS. The CDR3 DNA is TGTGCCAGCAGTGAAGGGACGAAGGCTGAAGCTTTCTCT.

This clonotype showed up many times. The chain is built from TRBV9 and TRBJ2-2; D is ambiguous. Deletions cut 2 bases from V and 1 base from J, with 9 bases between. The germline V gene encodes CDR1 SGDLS and CDR2 YYNGEE. The CDR3 consists of 15 residues. The CDR3 loop is CASSVEPVNTGELFF. CDR3 bases: TGTGCCAGCAGCGTGGAACCTGTGAACACCGGGGAGCTGTTTTTT.

This clonotype was seen ten or more times. This rearrangement joins TRBV19 to TRBJ2-7; D remains unclear. Germline CDR1 is LNHDA and CDR2 is SQIVND (reference sequence). This CDR3 has 15 residues. The ends were cut back, 4 bases at V and 0 bases at J, with 13 bases in the middle. DNA for the CDR3: TGTGCCAGTAGTAGGAGTGACGGGTACTCCTACGAGCAGTACTTC. Its protein is CASSRSDGYSYEQYF. Full variable domain (rest looked up from reference TRBV19 and TRBJ2-7): DGGITQSPKYLFRKEGQNVTLSCEQNLNHDAMYWYRQDPGQGLRLIYYSQIVNDFQKGDIAEGYSVSREKKESFPLTVTSAQKNPTAFYLCASSRSDGYSYEQYFGPGTRLTVT.

V is TRBV30 and J is TRBJ2-7, with 7 bases matching TRBD1. The trim removed 7 bases at V and 2 bases at J, leaving 5 bases unmatched. CDR1 and CDR2 from the germline V gene are GTSNPN and SVGIG (reference sequence). This CDR3 comprises 12 residues. CDR3 sequence (DNA): TGTGCCTTTTCCGGGACAGCCTACGAGCAGTACTTC. This translates into CAFSGTAYEQYF.

This clonotype has ten or more counts. The chain combines TRBV30 with TRBJ1-2; D gene unclear. The V gene lost 3 bases and the J gene lost 8 bases, with 16 bases spanning the gap. The germline V gene encodes CDR1 GTSNPN and CDR2 SVGIG (reference sequence). There are 13 residues in the CDR3. CDR3 sequence (DNA): TGTGCCTGGAGCGACGGGGTTCACTGGGGCTACACCTTC. As protein: CAWSDGVHWGYTF.

This clonotype was found many times. V is TRBV7-9 and J is TRBJ1-1, with a possible D match to TRBD1 (5 bases). The CDR3 runs to 14 residues. CDR1 is SEHNR, CDR2 FQNEAQ, per germline (reference sequence). With 1 base removed from V and 10 bases from J, the gap between germline ends came to 16 bases. The CDR3 loop is CASSLGGLELGAFF. CDR3 bases: TGTGCCAGCAGCTTAGGGGGCTTGGAACTTGGAGCTTTCTTT.

This clonotype was detected ten times or more. The chain joins TRBV6-2 or TRBV6-3 to TRBJ1-5, with 8 bases lining up with TRBD1. The germline V gene encodes CDR1 MNHEY and CDR2 SVGEGT. The V segment lost 4 bases and the J segment 6 bases; nucleotides outside the gene matches: 8. CDR3 size: 15 residues. The CDR3 DNA reads as TGTGCCAGCAGTTCCCGGACAGGGCCCGGTCAGCCCCAGCATTTT. Translation: CASSSRTGPGQPQHF.

This clonotype has a count of ten or more. A read error may explain this, as a much larger clone is one base away. The chain carries TRBV25-1 and TRBJ2-5, with D possibly called TRBD1 or TRBD2 (5 bases each). CDR1 and CDR2 (germline): MGHDK, SYGVNS. CDR3 length equals 13 residues. CDR3: CAGSVRGEETQYF. The CDR3 DNA reads TGTGCCGGCAGTGTAAGAGGGGAAGAGACCCAGTACTTC.

This clonotype was observed a few times. The chain joins TRBV4-2 to TRBJ2-5, with a weak D call TRBD2 (5 bases). V lost 0 bases to trimming and J lost 3 bases, with 8 bases between them. The germline gives CDR1 LGHNA, CDR2 YNFKEQ. The CDR3 sequence is 14 residues long. The CDR3 is CASSQDFGEETQYF. CDR3 DNA sequence: TGTGCCAGCAGCCAAGATTTCGGGGAAGAGACCCAGTACTTC.

The rearrangement links TRBV9 to TRBJ1-2, with no clear D. This CDR3 is 16 amino acids long. Germline CDR1 SGDLS, CDR2 YYNGEE. V was pared by 0 bases and J by 1 base, with 13 bases between. CDR3 loop: CASSVDRSTYNYGYTF. CDR3 bases: TGTGCCAGCAGCGTAGATCGTAGCACCTATAACTATGGCTACACCTTC.

This clonotype was counted ten times or more. This chain connects TRBV2 to TRBJ2-5; D is tentatively TRBD1 or TRBD2 (5 bases each). Trimming took off 8 bases at V and 5 bases at J, with 15 bases between the two ends. Germline V gene data show CDR1 as SNHLY and CDR2 as FYNNEI. This CDR3 is 13 amino acids long. The CDR3 protein is CASARTWGETQYF. In DNA, the CDR3 is TGTGCCAGCGCTCGGACTTGGGGGGAGACCCAGTACTTC.

A single count supports this clonotype. This chain joins TRBV6-5 and TRBJ1-1; no definite D call. V lost 2 bases to trimming and J lost 5 bases, with 15 bases between them. CDR3 length equals 15 residues. Germline V lookup: CDR1 MNHEY, CDR2 SVGAGI. The CDR3: CASSYRGGGNTEAFF. The CDR3 nucleotides are TGTGCCAGCAGTTACCGGGGAGGAGGGAATACTGAAGCTTTCTTT.

This clonotype was counted at least ten times. The chain recombines TRBV11-2 with TRBJ2-2; D not certain. Trimming took off 10 bases at V and 3 bases at J, with 15 bases between the two ends. Germline V gene lookup returns CDR1 SGHAT and CDR2 FQNNGV. This CDR3 comprises 14 residues. CDR3 sequence reads: CATSGRRDTGELFF. CDR3 bases: TGTGCCACCTCAGGCAGGCGCGACACCGGGGAGCTGTTTTTT.

This clonotype was detected ten times or more. This chain joins TRBV12-3 or TRBV12-4 and TRBJ1-2; a possible D gene is TRBD1 (6 bases). Between the trimmed V and J ends, which lost 6 bases and 0 bases, there was a span of 8 bases. This CDR3 comprises 13 residues. This chain's CDR3 is CASRRDTNYGYTF. The CDR3 DNA reads TGTGCCAGCAGAAGGGACACTAACTATGGCTACACCTTC.

In its sample, this clonotype was seen many times. The chain has TRBV6-1 and TRBJ2-3; TRBD2 might be the D (6 bases). Germline CDR1 MNHNS, CDR2 SASEGT. There are 15 residues in the CDR3. Trimming pared 6 bases from V and 1 base from J, leaving 14 bases between. The CDR3 DNA is TGTGCCAGCAGGGCGGGACGGGATCGCACAGATACGCAGTATTTT. It yields the protein CASRAGRDRTDTQYF.